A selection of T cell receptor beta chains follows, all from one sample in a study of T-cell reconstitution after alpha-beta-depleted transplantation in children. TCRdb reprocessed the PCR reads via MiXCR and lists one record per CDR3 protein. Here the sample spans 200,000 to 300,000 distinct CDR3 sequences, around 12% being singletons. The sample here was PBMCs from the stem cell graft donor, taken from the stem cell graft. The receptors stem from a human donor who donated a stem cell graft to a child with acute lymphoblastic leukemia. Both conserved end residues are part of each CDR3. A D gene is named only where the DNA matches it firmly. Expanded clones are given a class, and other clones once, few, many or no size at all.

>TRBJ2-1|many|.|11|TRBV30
TGTGCCTGGAGTGGTCACAATGAGCAGTTCTTC
CAWSGHNEQFF
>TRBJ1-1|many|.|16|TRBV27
TGTGCCAGCAGTCCCCTCGACGGAGCTATGAACACTGAAGCTTTCTTT
CASSPLDGAMNTEAFF
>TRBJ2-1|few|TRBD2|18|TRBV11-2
TGTGCCAGCAGCCGGTATGGTTCTAGCGGGGGAGTATACAATGAGCAGTTCTTC
CASSRYGSSGGVYNEQFF
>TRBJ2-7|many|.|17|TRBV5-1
TGCGCCAGCAGCCCCTCAATATGGGAAGGGGGCTCCTACGAGCAGTACTTC
CASSPSIWEGGSYEQYF
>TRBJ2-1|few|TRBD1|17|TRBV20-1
TGCAGTGTCCCCACAGGGGACCTTTTGCCCTCCTACAATGAGCAGTTCTTC
CSVPTGDLLPSYNEQFF
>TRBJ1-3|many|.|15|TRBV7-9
TGTGCCAGCAGCTTTATACAGGGATCTGGAAACACCATATATTTT
CASSFIQGSGNTIYF
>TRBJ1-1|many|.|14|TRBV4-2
TGTGCCAGCAGCGTGAACAGGGAGAACACTGAAGCTTTCTTT
CASSVNRENTEAFF
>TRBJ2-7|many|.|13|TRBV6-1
TGTGCCAGCAGAGGGTTTGCCCCCTACGAGCAGTACTTC
CASRGFAPYEQYF
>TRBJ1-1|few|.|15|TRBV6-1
TGTGCCAGCACCCGATTTCGAGACAGAGGCACTGAAGCTTTCTTT
CASTRFRDRGTEAFF
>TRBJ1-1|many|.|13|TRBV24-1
TGTGCCACCAGTGATTTGCCTGGGAGGGGAACTTTCTTT
CATSDLPGRGTFF
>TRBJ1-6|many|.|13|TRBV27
TGTGCCAGTTCTTGGGACACTTATTCACCCCTCCACTTT
CASSWDTYSPLHF
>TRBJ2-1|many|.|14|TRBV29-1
TGCAGCGTTGAAGACCAGGCTAGCTTTAATGAGCAGTTCTTC
CSVEDQASFNEQFF
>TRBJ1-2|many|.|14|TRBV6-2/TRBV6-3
TGTGCCAGCACCTATACGGGGCAGAGCTATGGCTACACCTTC
CASTYTGQSYGYTF
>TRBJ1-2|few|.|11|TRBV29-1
TGCAGCGTTGAACTGCGTGAGGGCTACACCTTC
CSVELREGYTF
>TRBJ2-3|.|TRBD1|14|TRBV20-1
TGCAGTGCTAGAACAGGGGGGAACACAGATACGCAGTATTTT
CSARTGGNTDTQYF
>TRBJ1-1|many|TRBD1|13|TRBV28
TGTGCCAGCAGTTTATTGCAGGGGGCTGAAGCTTTCTTT
CASSLLQGAEAFF
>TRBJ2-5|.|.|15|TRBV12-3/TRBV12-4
TGTGCCAGCAGCCCCTTCCAGGCTTTGCAAGAGACCCAGTACTTC
CASSPFQALQETQYF
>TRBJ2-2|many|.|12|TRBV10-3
TGTGCCATCAGTGAATGGTACGGGGAGCTGTTTTTT
CAISEWYGELFF
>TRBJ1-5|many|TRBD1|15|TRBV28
TGTGCCAGCCTCAGGGGCAGGGGGTCAGGACAGCCCCAGCATTTT
CASLRGRGSGQPQHF
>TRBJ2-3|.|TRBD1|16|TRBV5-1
TGCGCCAGCAGCCCGGGACAGACGATTAACACAGATACGCAGTATTTT
CASSPGQTINTDTQYF
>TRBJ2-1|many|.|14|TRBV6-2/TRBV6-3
TGTGCCAGCGGGGGAGTCGCTTCCTACAATGAGCAGTTCTTC
CASGGVASYNEQFF
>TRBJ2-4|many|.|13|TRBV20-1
TGCAGTGCTGAGAATCCTGCCAAAAACATTCAGTACTTC
CSAENPAKNIQYF
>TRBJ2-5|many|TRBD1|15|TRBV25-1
TGTGCCAGCAGTGAATATGAAGGGGGCAGAGAGACCCAGTACTTC
CASSEYEGGRETQYF
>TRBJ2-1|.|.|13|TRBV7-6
TGTGCCAGCAGCCAAGGGTACCGAAATGAGCAGTTCTTC
CASSQGYRNEQFF
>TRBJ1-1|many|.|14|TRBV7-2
TGTGCCAGCAGCTTAGACAGGGTGGACACTGAAGCTTTCTTT
CASSLDRVDTEAFF
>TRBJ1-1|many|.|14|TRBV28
TGTGCCAGCATCCGGGCGGGCGGTAGCGCTGAAGCTTTCTTT
CASIRAGGSAEAFF
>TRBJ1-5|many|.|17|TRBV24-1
TGTGCCACCAGTGAAAGTTACGGGATTCGCAGCAATCAGCCCCAGCATTTT
CATSESYGIRSNQPQHF
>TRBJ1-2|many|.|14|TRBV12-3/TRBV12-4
TGTGCCAGCAGATTAGCGGGGACGCCTTATGGCTACACCTTC
CASRLAGTPYGYTF